This TCR beta chain came from a study of post-analysis software for immune sequencing data. Whole-study findings and limits: F measure grouped same-batch samples tightly together. Roughly five TRBV segments appeared more often in patients than in controls, and TRBV5-6, TRBV5-1 and TRBV20-1 were among these. The normalized Chao1 diversity of multiple sclerosis patients was significantly lower than that of controls.

This clonotype appeared a few times. What it binds is unknown. The CDR3 spans 17 residues. V was clipped by 8 bases and J by 4 bases; unmatched bases: 17. Sequencing libraries made from TCR beta cDNA carried unique molecular identifiers. TCRdb processed the PCR reads anew with MiXCR; each CDR3 protein has one entry. The sample has about half a million distinct CDR3 sequences; roughly 34% are singletons. This chain connects TRBV12-3 or TRBV12-4 to TRBJ1-1, with 9 bases matching TRBD1. This sequence originates from a girl aged 2-17 years with multiple sclerosis. What was sequenced was blood. The chain's CDR3 is CASGLQGAPGVGTEAFF. The CDR3 region has the DNA TGTGCCAGCGGATTACAGGGGGCGCCTGGGGTGGGCACTGAAGCTTTCTTT.